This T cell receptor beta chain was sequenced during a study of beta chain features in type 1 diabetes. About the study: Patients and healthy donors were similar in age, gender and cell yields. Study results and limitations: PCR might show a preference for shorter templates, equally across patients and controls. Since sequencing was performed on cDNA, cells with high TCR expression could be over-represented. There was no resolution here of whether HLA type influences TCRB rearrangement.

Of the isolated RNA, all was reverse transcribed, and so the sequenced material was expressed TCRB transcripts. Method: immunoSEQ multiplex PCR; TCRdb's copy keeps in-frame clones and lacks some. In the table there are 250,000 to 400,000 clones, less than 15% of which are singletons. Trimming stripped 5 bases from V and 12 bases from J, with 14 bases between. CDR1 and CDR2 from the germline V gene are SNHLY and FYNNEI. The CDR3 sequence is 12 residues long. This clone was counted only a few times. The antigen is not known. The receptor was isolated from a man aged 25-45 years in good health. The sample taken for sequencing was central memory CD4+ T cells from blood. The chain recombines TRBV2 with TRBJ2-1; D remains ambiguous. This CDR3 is CASSYVYHSQFF. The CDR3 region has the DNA TGTGCCAGCAGTTACGTCTATCACTCGCAGTTCTTC. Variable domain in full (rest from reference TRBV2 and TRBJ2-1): EPEVTQTPSHQVTQMGQEVILRCVPISNHLYFYWYRQILGQKVEFLVSFYNNEISEKSEIFDDQFSVERPDGSNFTLKIRSTKLEDSAMYFCASSYVYHSQFFGPGTRLTVL.